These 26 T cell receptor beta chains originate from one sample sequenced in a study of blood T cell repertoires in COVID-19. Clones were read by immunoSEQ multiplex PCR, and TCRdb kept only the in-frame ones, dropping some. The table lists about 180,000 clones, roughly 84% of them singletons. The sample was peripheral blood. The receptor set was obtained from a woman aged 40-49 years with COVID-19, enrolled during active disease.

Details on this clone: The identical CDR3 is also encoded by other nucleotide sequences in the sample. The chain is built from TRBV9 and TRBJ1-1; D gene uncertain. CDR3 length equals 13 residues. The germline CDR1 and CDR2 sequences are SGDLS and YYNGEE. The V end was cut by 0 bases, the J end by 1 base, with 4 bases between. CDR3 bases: TGTGCCAGCAGCGTAGCCAGGAACACTGAAGCTTTCTTT. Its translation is CASSVARNTEAFF.

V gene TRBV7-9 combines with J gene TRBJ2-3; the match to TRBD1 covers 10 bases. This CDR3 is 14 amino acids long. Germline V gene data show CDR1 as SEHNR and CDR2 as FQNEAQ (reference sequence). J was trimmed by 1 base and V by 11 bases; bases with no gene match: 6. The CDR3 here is CAVRDRGGTDTQYF. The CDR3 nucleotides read TGTGCCGTCCGGGACAGGGGTGGCACAGATACGCAGTATTTT.

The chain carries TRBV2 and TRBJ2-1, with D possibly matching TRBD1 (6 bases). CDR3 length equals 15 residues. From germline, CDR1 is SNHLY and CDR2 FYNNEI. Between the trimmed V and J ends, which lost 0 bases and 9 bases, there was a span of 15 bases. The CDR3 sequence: CASSEAIRQAGEQFF. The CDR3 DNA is TGTGCCAGCAGTGAAGCGATAAGACAGGCAGGTGAGCAGTTCTTC.

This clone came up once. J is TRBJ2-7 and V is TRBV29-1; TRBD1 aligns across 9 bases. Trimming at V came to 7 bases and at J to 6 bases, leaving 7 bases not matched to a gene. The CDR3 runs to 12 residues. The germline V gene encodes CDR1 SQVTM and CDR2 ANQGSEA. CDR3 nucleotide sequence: TGCAGCGCCAGGACAGGGGATCCCGAGCAGTACTTC. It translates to CSARTGDPEQYF.

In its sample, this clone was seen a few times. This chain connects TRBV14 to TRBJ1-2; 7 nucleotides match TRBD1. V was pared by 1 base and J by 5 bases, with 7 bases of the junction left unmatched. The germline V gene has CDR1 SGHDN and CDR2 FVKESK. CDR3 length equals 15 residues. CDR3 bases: TGTGCCAGCAGCCAAGGACAGGGACGTTCTTATGGCTACACCTTC. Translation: CASSQGQGRSYGYTF.

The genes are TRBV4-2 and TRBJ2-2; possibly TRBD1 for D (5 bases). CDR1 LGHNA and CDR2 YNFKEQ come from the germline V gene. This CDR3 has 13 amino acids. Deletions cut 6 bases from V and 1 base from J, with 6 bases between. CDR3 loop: CASRGQNTGELFF. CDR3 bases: TGTGCCAGCAGAGGACAGAACACCGGGGAGCTGTTTTTT.

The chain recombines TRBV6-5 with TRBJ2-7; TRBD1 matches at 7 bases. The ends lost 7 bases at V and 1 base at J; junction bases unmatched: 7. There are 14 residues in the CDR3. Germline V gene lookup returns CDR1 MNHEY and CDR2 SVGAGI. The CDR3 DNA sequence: TGTGCCAGCACCCTCCGGGACAGTTCCTACGAGCAGTACTTC. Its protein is CASTLRDSSYEQYF.

CDR3: CASSTRSRGNTEAFF. For the CDR3, the DNA is TGTGCCAGCAGTACGCGATCCAGGGGGAACACTGAAGCTTTCTTT. The chain joins TRBV27 to TRBJ1-1, with D possibly TRBD1 on 6 matching bases. This CDR3 is built from 15 residues. Germline V gives CDR1 MNHEY, CDR2 SMNVEV (reference sequence). Trimming pared 5 bases from V and 1 base from J, leaving 14 bases between.

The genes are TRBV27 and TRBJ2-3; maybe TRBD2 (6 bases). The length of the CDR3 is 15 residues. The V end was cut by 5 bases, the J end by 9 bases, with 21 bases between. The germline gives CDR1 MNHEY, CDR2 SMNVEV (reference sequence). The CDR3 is CASSLGTAGKATQYF. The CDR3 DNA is TGTGCCAGCAGTCTCGGGACCGCGGGGAAGGCCACGCAGTATTTT.

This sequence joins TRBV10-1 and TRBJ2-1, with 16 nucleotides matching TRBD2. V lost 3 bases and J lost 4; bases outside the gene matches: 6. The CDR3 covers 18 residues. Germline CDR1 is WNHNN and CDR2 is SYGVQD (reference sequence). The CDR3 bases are TGCGCCAGCAGTGATCCGGGACTAGCGGGGGGGCTTTACAATGAGCAGTTCTTC. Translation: CASSDPGLAGGLYNEQFF.

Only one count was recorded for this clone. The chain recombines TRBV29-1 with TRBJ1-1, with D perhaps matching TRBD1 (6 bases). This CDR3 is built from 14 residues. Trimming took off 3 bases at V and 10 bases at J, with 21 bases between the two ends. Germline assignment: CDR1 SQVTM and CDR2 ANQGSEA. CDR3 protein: CSVDPTGTRGVAFF. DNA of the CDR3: TGCAGCGTTGACCCAACCGGGACACGAGGGGTAGCTTTCTTT.

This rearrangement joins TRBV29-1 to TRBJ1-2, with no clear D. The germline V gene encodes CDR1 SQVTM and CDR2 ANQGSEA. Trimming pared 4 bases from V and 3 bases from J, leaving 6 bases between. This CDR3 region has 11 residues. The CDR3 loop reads CSVAGYYGYTF. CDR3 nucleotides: TGCAGCGTTGCGGGATACTATGGCTACACCTTC. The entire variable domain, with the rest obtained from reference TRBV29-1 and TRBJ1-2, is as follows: SAVISQKPSRDICQRGTSLTIQCQVDSQVTMMFWYRQQPGQSLTLIATANQGSEATYESGFVIDKFPISRPNLTFSTLTVSNMSPEDSSIYLCSVAGYYGYTFGSGTRLTVV.

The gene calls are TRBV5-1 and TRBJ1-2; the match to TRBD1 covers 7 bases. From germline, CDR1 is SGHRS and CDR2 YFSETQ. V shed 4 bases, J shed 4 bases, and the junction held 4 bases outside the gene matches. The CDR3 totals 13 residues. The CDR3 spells CASSRDSSYGYTF. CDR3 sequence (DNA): TGCGCCAGCAGCCGGGACAGCTCCTATGGCTACACCTTC.

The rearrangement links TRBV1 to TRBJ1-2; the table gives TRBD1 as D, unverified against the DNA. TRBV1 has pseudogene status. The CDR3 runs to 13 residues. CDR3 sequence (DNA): TGCACCAGCAGCGAAAACAGGGGGCGTGGCTACACCTTC. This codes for CTSSENRGRGYTF.

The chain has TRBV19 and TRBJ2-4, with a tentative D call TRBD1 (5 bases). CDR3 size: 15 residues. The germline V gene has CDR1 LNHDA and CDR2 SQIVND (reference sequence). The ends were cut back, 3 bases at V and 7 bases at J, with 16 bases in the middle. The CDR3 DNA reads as TGTGCCAGTAGTATGAACAGACAGAGGAGTAACATTCAGTACTTC. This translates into CASSMNRQRSNIQYF.

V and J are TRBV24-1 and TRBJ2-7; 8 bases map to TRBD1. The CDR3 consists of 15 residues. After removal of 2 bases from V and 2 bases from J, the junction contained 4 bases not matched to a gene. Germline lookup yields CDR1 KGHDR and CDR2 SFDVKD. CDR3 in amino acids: CATSDSGQVAYEQYF. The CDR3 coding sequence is TGTGCCACCAGTGATTCGGGACAGGTAGCCTACGAGCAGTACTTC.

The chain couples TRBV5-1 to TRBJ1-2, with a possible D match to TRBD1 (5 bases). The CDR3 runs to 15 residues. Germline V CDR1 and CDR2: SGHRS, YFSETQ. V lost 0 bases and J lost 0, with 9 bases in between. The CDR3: CASSLAGDSNYGYTF. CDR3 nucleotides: TGCGCCAGCAGCTTGGCCGGGGACTCTAACTATGGCTACACCTTC.

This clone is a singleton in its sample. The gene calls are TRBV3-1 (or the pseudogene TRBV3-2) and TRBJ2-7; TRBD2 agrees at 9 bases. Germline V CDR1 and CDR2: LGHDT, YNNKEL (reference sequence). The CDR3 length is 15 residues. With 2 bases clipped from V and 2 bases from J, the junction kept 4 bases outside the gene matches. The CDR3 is CASSQRAGGAYEQYF. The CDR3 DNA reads TGTGCCAGCAGCCAAAGAGCGGGAGGCGCCTACGAGCAGTACTTC.

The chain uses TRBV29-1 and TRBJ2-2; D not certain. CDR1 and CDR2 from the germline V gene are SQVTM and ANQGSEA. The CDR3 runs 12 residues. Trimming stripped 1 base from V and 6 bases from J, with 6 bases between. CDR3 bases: TGCAGCGTTGAAGGTTCGGCCGGGGAGCTGTTTTTT. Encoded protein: CSVEGSAGELFF.

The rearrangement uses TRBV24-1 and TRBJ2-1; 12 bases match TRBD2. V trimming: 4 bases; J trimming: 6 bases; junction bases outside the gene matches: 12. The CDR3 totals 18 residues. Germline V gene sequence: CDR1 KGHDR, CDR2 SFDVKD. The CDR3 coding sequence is TGTGCCACCAGTGACCCCGCTAGCGGGGGGGCCTATGGCAATGAGCAGTTCTTC. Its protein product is CATSDPASGGAYGNEQFF.

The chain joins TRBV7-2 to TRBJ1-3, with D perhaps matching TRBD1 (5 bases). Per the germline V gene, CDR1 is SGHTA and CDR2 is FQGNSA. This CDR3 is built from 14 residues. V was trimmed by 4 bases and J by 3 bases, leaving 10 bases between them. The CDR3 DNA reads TGTGCCAGCAGCTCAAGGGGTTTTGGAAACACCATATATTTT. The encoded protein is CASSSRGFGNTIYF.

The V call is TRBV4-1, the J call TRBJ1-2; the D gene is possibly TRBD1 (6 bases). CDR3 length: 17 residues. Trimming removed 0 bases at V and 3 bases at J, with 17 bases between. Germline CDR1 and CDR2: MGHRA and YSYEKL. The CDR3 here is CASSQDIPSGVDYGYTF. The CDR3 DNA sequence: TGCGCCAGCAGCCAAGATATTCCTTCAGGGGTTGACTATGGCTACACCTTC.

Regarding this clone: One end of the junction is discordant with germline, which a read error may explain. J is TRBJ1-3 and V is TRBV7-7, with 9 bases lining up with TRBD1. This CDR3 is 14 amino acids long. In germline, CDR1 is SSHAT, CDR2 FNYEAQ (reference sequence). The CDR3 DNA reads TGTGCTAGCAGCCCCGGGACAGGGCCCTCCACCATATATTTT. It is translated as CASSPGTGPSTIYF.

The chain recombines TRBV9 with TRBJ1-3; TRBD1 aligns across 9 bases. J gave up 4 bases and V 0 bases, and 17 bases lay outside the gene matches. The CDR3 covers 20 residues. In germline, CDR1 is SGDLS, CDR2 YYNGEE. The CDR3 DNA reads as TGTGCCAGCAGCGTAGATGGCGCTGTGACAGGGGGAACGCTCGGAAACACCATATATTTT. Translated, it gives CASSVDGAVTGGTLGNTIYF.

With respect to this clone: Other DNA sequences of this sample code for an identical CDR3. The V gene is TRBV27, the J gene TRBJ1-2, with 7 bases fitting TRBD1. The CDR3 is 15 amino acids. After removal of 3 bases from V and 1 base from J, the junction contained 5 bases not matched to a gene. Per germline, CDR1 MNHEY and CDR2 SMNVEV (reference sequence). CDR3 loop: CASSLSGQFNYGYTF. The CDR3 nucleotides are TGTGCCAGCAGTTTGTCGGGACAGTTTAACTATGGCTACACCTTC.

DNA for the CDR3: TGTGCCAGCAGCGTAGGGGCCCGACAGGGGGCCACTGAAGCTTTCTTT. It yields the protein CASSVGARQGATEAFF. V and J are TRBV9 and TRBJ1-1, with 10 nucleotides matching TRBD1. CDR1 and CDR2 from the germline V gene are SGDLS and YYNGEE. The CDR3 length is 16 residues. V shed 0 bases, J shed 4 bases, and the junction held 6 bases outside the gene matches.